Below, one T cell receptor beta chain is given with its context. What it binds is unknown. The data are from a study of T cell responses to AZD1222 COVID-19 vaccine. General observations from the study: Samples come after the peak T cell response, not at day 14. Baseline testing showed seropositivity in only six AZD1222 recipients.

Profiled with immunoSEQ multiplex PCR; TCRdb holds only in-frame clones, not every one. Among 100,000 to 150,000 clones listed, 65% to 90% were seen once. Germline CDR1 SGHRS, CDR2 YFSETQ. The CDR3 runs to 14 residues. The V and J ends lost 3 bases and 3 bases, in that order; junction bases with no gene match: 3. The chain recombines TRBV5-1 with TRBJ2-7; 10 nucleotides line up with TRBD1. The receptor was derived from an adult who received the MenACWY meningococcal vaccine as a control. The source material was peripheral blood, sampled 28 days after the second dose of the MenACWY control vaccine. The CDR3 sequence: CASSSGQGLYEQYF. CDR3 nucleotide sequence: TGCGCCAGCAGCTCGGGACAGGGGCTCTACGAGCAGTACTTC.